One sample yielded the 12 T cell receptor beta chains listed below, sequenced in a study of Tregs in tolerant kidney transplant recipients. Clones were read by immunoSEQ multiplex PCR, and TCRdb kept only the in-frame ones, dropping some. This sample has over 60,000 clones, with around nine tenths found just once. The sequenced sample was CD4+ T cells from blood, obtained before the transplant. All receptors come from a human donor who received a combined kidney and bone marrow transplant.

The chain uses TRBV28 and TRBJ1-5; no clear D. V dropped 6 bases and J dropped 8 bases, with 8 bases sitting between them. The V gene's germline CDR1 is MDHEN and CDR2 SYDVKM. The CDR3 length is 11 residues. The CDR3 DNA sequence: TGTGCCAGCAGCCTGAGGGAGCCCCAGCATTTT. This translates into CASSLREPQHF.

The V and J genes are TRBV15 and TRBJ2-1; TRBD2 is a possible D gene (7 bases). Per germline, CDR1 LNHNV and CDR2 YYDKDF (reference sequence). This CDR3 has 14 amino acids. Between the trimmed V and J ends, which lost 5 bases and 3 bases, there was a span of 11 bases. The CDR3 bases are TGTGCCACCAGCCGAGCGGGACACTACAATGAGCAGTTCTTC. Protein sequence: CATSRAGHYNEQFF.

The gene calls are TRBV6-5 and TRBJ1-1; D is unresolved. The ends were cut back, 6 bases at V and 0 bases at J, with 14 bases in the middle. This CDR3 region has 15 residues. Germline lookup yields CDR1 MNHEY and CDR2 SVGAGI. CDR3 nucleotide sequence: TGTGCCAGCAGGAGCGTGGGAGGGATGAACACTGAAGCTTTCTTT. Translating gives CASRSVGGMNTEAFF.

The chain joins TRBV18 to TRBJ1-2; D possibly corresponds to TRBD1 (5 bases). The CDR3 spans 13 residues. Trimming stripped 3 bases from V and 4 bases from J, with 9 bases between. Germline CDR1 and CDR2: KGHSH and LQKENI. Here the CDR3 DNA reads TGTGCCAGCTCACCGGACAACATCTATGGCTACACCTTC. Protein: CASSPDNIYGYTF.

CDR3 nucleotide sequence: TGCGCCAGCAGCTTGCAGACAGGCCCGCAAGAGACCCAGTACTTC. Protein sequence: CASSLQTGPQETQYF. The chain couples TRBV5-1 to TRBJ2-5; D might be TRBD1 (6 bases). Germline CDR1 SGHRS, CDR2 YFSETQ. V lost 1 base, J lost 2 bases, and 12 bases lay in between. There are 15 residues in the CDR3. The full variable domain, completed using reference TRBV5-1 and TRBJ2-5, is KAGVTQTPRYLIKTRGQQVTLSCSPISGHRSVSWYQQTPGQGLQFLFEYFSETQRNKGNFPGRFSGRQFSNSRSEMNVSTLELGDSALYLCASSLQTGPQETQYFGPGTRLLVL.

CDR3 residues: CASSYRDRNTDTQYF. The CDR3 nucleotides read TGCGCCAGTTCTTACAGGGACAGAAACACAGATACGCAGTATTTT. The rearrangement uses TRBV5-1 and TRBJ2-3; 7 bases line up with TRBD1. With 8 bases clipped from V and 2 bases from J, the junction kept 11 bases outside the gene matches. The CDR3 loop spans 15 amino acids. The germline gives CDR1 SGHRS, CDR2 YFSETQ.

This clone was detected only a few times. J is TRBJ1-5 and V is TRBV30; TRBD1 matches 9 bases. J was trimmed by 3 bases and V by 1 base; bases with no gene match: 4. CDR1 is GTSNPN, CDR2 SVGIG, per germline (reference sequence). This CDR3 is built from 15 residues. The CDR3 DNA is TGTGCCTGGAGTGGGGGGACAGGGCACAATCAGCCCCAGCATTTT. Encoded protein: CAWSGGTGHNQPQHF.

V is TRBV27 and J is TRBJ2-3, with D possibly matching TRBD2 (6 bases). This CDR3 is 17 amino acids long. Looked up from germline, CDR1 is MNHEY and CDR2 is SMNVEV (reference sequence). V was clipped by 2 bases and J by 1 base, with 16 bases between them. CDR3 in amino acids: CASSLGLSWGGTDTQYF. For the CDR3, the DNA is TGTGCCAGCAGTTTAGGACTATCGTGGGGAGGCACAGATACGCAGTATTTT.

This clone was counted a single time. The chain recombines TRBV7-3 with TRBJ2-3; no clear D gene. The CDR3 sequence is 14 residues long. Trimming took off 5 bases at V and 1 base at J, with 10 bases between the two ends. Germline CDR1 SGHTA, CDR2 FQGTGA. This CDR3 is CASSPLRRTDTQYF. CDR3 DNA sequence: TGTGCCAGCAGCCCGTTGCGTCGCACAGATACGCAGTATTTT.

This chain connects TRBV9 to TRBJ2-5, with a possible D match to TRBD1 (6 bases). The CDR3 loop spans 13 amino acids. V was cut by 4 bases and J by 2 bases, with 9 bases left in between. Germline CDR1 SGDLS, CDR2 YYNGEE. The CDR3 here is CASSPTGQETQYF. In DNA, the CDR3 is TGTGCCAGCAGCCCAACAGGGCAAGAGACCCAGTACTTC.

Here the CDR3 reads CASSEGLAGTDTQYF. As DNA, the CDR3 is TGTGCCAGCAGTGAGGGACTAGCAGGCACAGATACGCAGTATTTT. The chain links TRBV6-1 to TRBJ2-3; 9 bases fit TRBD2. The CDR3 loop spans 15 amino acids. V was pared by 3 bases and J by 1 base, with 2 bases of the junction left unmatched. Germline lookup yields CDR1 MNHNS and CDR2 SASEGT.

The CDR3 DNA is TGTGCCTGGAGCGACCCCGGACAGGGGGGAACCTACGAGCAGTACTTC. Protein: CAWSDPGQGGTYEQYF. V gene TRBV30 combines with J gene TRBJ2-7; 10 positions match TRBD1. Germline V gene sequence: CDR1 GTSNPN, CDR2 SVGIG (reference sequence). The CDR3 is made up of 16 amino acids. V trimming: 3 bases; J trimming: 2 bases; junction bases outside the gene matches: 10.